The source of this T cell receptor beta chain is a study of Graves' ophthalmopathy and Graves' hyperthyroidism. TCR beta CDR3 amplification used RNA transcripts. HTBI primers served in a first-round RT-PCR, which a second-round multiplex PCR followed. MiXCR, applied by TCRdb to the multiplex PCR reads, yields one record per CDR3 protein. The table has about 370,000 distinct CDR3 sequences, around 16% seen once. This clonotype was seen many times. Germline V gene sequence: CDR1 DFQATT, CDR2 SNEGSKA (reference sequence). The CDR3 has 14 amino acids. The V end was cut by 5 bases, the J end by 0 bases, with 11 bases between.

The chain uses TRBV20-1 and TRBJ1-5, with D possibly TRBD1 on 6 matching bases. This receptor was obtained from a young woman with Graves' ophthalmopathy. The material sequenced was peripheral blood. The CDR3 region is CSAPGAFSNQPQHF. CDR3 nucleotide sequence: TGCAGTGCTCCAGGGGCTTTTAGCAATCAGCCCCAGCATTTT.